Following are 21 T cell receptor beta chains from one sample sequenced in a study of cytomegalovirus exposure and HLA in healthy donors (dated by TCRdb to 2016 to 2017). Receptors were amplified or captured by the immunoSEQ multiplex PCR assay. The multiplex PCR relied on a mix of 60 forward primers for TCR Vbeta segments and 13 reverse primers for TCR Jbeta segments. TCRdb carries this immuneACCESS record with in-frame sequences only. Its versions omit some clonotypes, under half of them owing to an unresolved V gene in the studies checked, with the rest unexplained. A total of about 150,000 clones appear in this sample, more than 75% of them only once. 5.6% of the sample is in the top ten clones. Sequenced input: PBMCs. These receptors originate from a woman in her thirties or forties in good health and CMV-seropositive.

This clone showed up just a few times. The same CDR3 is also encoded by other DNA sequences in this sample. V gene TRBV9 combines with J gene TRBJ2-7; weak D call: TRBD2 (6 bases). The germline V and J ends were trimmed by 0 bases and 2 bases, with 12 bases remaining between them. Germline CDR1 and CDR2: SGDLS and YYNGEE. This CDR3 is built from 15 residues. The CDR3 protein is CASSVGDSGTYEQYF. The DNA for the CDR3 is TGTGCCAGCAGCGTAGGGGATAGCGGTACCTACGAGCAGTACTTC.

This clone was seen a handful of times. This chain connects TRBV7-2 to TRBJ1-2, with TRBD1 identical over 8 bases. The CDR3 has 14 amino acids. Trimming cost V 1 base and J 8 bases; bases outside gene matches: 6. Germline V gene lookup returns CDR1 SGHTA and CDR2 FQGNSA. The CDR3 DNA reads TGTGCCAGCAGCTTAGGGGGACAGGTCGAAGGCTACACCTTC. Translated, it gives CASSLGGQVEGYTF.

The gene calls are TRBV5-1 and TRBJ2-7; 12 bases agree with TRBD2. CDR1 and CDR2 (germline): SGHRS, YFSETQ. Trimming at V came to 2 bases and at J to 6 bases, leaving 27 bases not matched to a gene. CDR3 length: 22 amino acids. This chain's CDR3 is CASSFSPLTVTSGSGVQREQYF. The CDR3 DNA follows: TGCGCCAGCAGCTTTTCTCCTCTGACGGTGACTAGCGGGAGCGGAGTTCAGCGCGAGCAGTACTTC.

V is TRBV19 and J is TRBJ1-2; D gene uncertain. Germline-derived CDR1 and CDR2 are LNHDA and SQIVND (reference sequence). Between the trimmed V and J ends, which lost 8 bases and 6 bases, there was a span of 16 bases. This CDR3 has 13 amino acids. This chain's CDR3 is CASYGPGTDGYTF. The CDR3 coding sequence is TGTGCCAGTTACGGGCCGGGAACTGATGGCTACACCTTC.

V is TRBV27 and J is TRBJ2-1; 12 nucleotides align to TRBD2. The CDR3 extends over 15 amino acids. Germline V CDR1 and CDR2: MNHEY, SMNVEV (reference sequence). J gave up 8 bases and V 4 bases, and 6 bases lay outside the gene matches. CDR3 loop: CASSWTSGITHEQFF. CDR3 nucleotides: TGTGCCAGCAGTTGGACTAGCGGGATTACCCATGAGCAGTTCTTC.

The genes are TRBV30 and TRBJ2-4; 7 bases line up with TRBD2. This CDR3 spans 16 amino acids. Unmatched junction bases numbered 7, after V lost 0 bases and J lost 2 bases. In germline, CDR1 is GTSNPN, CDR2 SVGIG (reference sequence). Here the CDR3 DNA reads TGTGCCTGGAGTGTCCGCGGGAGTGGGTCCAAAAACATTCAGTACTTC. Translating it yields CAWSVRGSGSKNIQYF. The full variable domain, rest sourced from reference TRBV30 and TRBJ2-4, is SQTIHQWPATLVQPVGSPLSLECTVEGTSNPNLYWYRQAAGRGLQLLFYSVGIGQISSEVPQNLSASRPQDRQFILSSKKLLLSDSGFYLCAWSVRGSGSKNIQYFGAGTRLSVL.

The chain recombines TRBV29-1 with TRBJ1-1; a weak D match, TRBD1 (6 bases). The CDR3 covers 12 residues. The germline V gene encodes CDR1 SQVTM and CDR2 ANQGSEA. Trimming removed 5 bases at V and 7 bases at J, with 14 bases between. The CDR3 coding sequence is TGCAGCGTTTCCCAGGGGATCGGTGAAGCTTTCTTT. Amino acid sequence: CSVSQGIGEAFF.

The chain employs TRBV28 and TRBJ1-1, with D unclear. This CDR3 has 11 amino acids. V lost 1 base and J 9 bases, leaving 6 bases between the germline ends. Germline V lookup: CDR1 MDHEN, CDR2 SYDVKM. CDR3 amino acids: CASSLYGKAFF. Here the CDR3 DNA reads TGTGCCAGCAGTTTATACGGGAAAGCTTTCTTT.

The chain combines TRBV19 with TRBJ2-7; 9 bases agree with TRBD2. J lost 4 bases, V lost 5 bases, and 9 bases had no gene match. Germline CDR1 reads LNHDA; CDR2 reads SQIVND (reference sequence). This CDR3 spans 15 amino acids. The CDR3 region is CASSAVAGDGYEQYF. In nucleotides, the CDR3 is TGTGCCAGTAGTGCGGTAGCGGGAGATGGGTACGAGCAGTACTTC.

This clone was observed a handful of times. The V and J genes are TRBV29-1 and TRBJ2-6, with D hard to call. CDR1 is SQVTM, CDR2 ANQGSEA, per germline. The CDR3 extends over 12 amino acids. V was cut by 3 bases and J by 2 bases, with 2 bases left in between. The CDR3 DNA is TGCAGCGTTGATACTGGGGCCAACGTCCTGACTTTC. Amino acids: CSVDTGANVLTF.

The CDR3 sequence: CASSPTTGLSNQPQHF. The CDR3 DNA is TGTGCCAGCAGTCCGACGACAGGACTTAGCAATCAGCCCCAGCATTTT. This sequence joins TRBV28 and TRBJ1-5; D possibly corresponds to TRBD1 (6 bases). Looked up from germline, CDR1 is MDHEN and CDR2 is SYDVKM. The V end was cut by 5 bases, the J end by 0 bases, with 14 bases between. This CDR3 region has 16 residues.

The rearrangement links TRBV14 to TRBJ1-1, with unresolved D. Trimming left V 2 bases short and J 5 bases short, with 21 bases between. The CDR3 has 17 amino acids. Germline V gene lookup returns CDR1 SGHDN and CDR2 FVKESK. The CDR3 region has the DNA TGTGCCAGCAGCCAAATGGTAACAGCTTTCGGTGGGACTGAAGCTTTCTTT. As protein: CASSQMVTAFGGTEAFF.

The CDR3 spells CASSLGSGALNEQYF. Written as DNA, the CDR3 is TGTGCCAGCAGCTTGGGTAGCGGGGCTCTAAACGAGCAGTACTTC. V and J are TRBV5-8 and TRBJ2-7; 8 bases map to TRBD2. Germline-derived CDR1 and CDR2 are SGHTS and YDEGEE. Trimming at V came to 0 bases and at J to 5 bases, leaving 7 bases not matched to a gene. This CDR3 spans 15 amino acids.

The chain employs TRBV7-9 and TRBJ1-1; 10 nucleotides match TRBD1. V was pared by 5 bases and J by 5 bases, with 5 bases of the junction left unmatched. The CDR3 consists of 14 residues. The germline V gene has CDR1 SEHNR and CDR2 FQNEAQ (reference sequence). The CDR3, as DNA: TGTGCCAGCAGCCCGACAGGGGGCTGGACTGAAGCTTTCTTT. Protein product: CASSPTGGWTEAFF. Looking up the rest from reference TRBV7-9 and TRBJ1-1 gives the full variable domain: DTGVSQNPRHKITKRGQNVTFRCDPISEHNRLYWYRQTLGQGPEFLTYFQNEAQLEKSRLLSDRFSAERPKGSFSTLEIQRTEQGDSAMYLCASSPTGGWTEAFFGQGTRLTVV.

This clone showed up just once. V gene TRBV13 combines with J gene TRBJ2-1; D is possibly TRBD1 (6 bases). The CDR3 is 17 amino acids. From germline, CDR1 is PRHDT and CDR2 FYEKMQ (reference sequence). V lost 5 bases and J 0 bases, leaving 17 bases between the germline ends. This CDR3 reads CASSLPSGDSSYNEQFF. The CDR3 DNA follows: TGTGCCAGCAGCCTCCCTTCAGGGGATAGCTCCTACAATGAGCAGTTCTTC.

This clone showed up just once. The identical CDR3 is also encoded by other nucleotide sequences in the sample. Written as DNA, the CDR3 is TGTGCCAGCAGCCAAGATCCAGCGGGAGCAGAGACCCAGTACTTC. This gives the protein CASSQDPAGAETQYF. V gene TRBV4-2 combines with J gene TRBJ2-5, with 8 bases aligning to TRBD2. The J segment lost 4 bases and the V segment lost 0 bases, leaving 4 bases of the junction unmatched. The CDR3 is 15 amino acids. In germline, CDR1 is LGHNA, CDR2 YNFKEQ.

This clone was found once. V gene TRBV7-6 combines with J gene TRBJ1-1; D ambiguous. CDR1 and CDR2 from the germline V gene are SGHVS and FNYEAQ. Trimming removed 1 base from V and 4 bases from J, with 16 bases in between. The CDR3 consists of 16 residues. The CDR3 region has the DNA TGTGCCAGCAGCTTAGTTACGGGGAGGCAGTTCACTGAAGCTTTCTTT. It specifies CASSLVTGRQFTEAFF. Full variable domain (remainder filled in from reference TRBV7-6 and TRBJ1-1): GAGVSQSPRYKVTKRGQDVALRCDPISGHVSLYWYRQALGQGPEFLTYFNYEAQQDKSGLPNDRFSAERPEGSISTLTIQRTEQRDSAMYRCASSLVTGRQFTEAFFGQGTRLTVV.

The rearrangement joins TRBV18 to TRBJ2-7; D is possibly TRBD1 (5 bases). Between the trimmed V and J ends, which lost 6 bases and 6 bases, there was a span of 30 bases. The germline V gene has CDR1 KGHSH and CDR2 LQKENI. CDR3 length: 18 residues. CDR3 nucleotide sequence: TGTGCCAGCTCGCCCACCCCGTCTCACGGAGCAAGAAGGGGCGAGCAGTACTTC. This codes for CASSPTPSHGARRGEQYF.

The J gene is TRBJ2-2, the V gene TRBV19, with 7 nucleotides matching TRBD1. V lost 7 bases and J lost 3; bases outside the gene matches: 5. In germline, CDR1 is LNHDA, CDR2 SQIVND (reference sequence). CDR3 length: 14 amino acids. The DNA of the CDR3 is TGTGCCAGTAATGACAGGGCGGACACCGGGGAGCTGTTTTTT. Protein sequence: CASNDRADTGELFF. Using reference TRBV19 and TRBJ2-2 for the parts outside the CDR3, the full variable domain is DGGITQSPKYLFRKEGQNVTLSCEQNLNHDAMYWYRQDPGQGLRLIYYSQIVNDFQKGDIAEGYSVSREKKESFPLTVTSAQKNPTAFYLCASNDRADTGELFFGEGSRLTVL.

The rearrangement links TRBV28 to TRBJ2-2; D is perhaps TRBD2 (6 bases). The germline CDR1 and CDR2 sequences are MDHEN and SYDVKM. CDR3 length: 14 residues. The V gene lost 3 bases and the J gene lost 4 bases, with 9 bases spanning the gap. The CDR3 nucleotides read TGTGCCAGCAGTTTTGGGGGGACCACCGGGGAGCTGTTTTTT. Its protein is CASSFGGTTGELFF.

The chain employs TRBV28 and TRBJ1-2; D not certain. Deletions cut 2 bases from V and 7 bases from J, with 11 bases between. Germline-derived CDR1 and CDR2 are MDHEN and SYDVKM. The CDR3 spans 13 residues. This chain's CDR3 is CASSLMEGSGYTF. The DNA of the CDR3 is TGTGCCAGCAGTTTAATGGAGGGAAGTGGCTACACCTTC.